The entry below describes one TCR beta chain. Its antigen remains unknown. Specified time point: pre-sensitization, week 0. Treatment noted: therapeutic diphenylcyclopropenone sensitization with weekly scalp DPC. Each CDR3 protein gets one entry after TCRdb re-called the RACE reads with MiXCR. The sample consists of around 330,000 distinct CDR3 sequences, around 5.5% of them appearing once. The sample originates from a study of human T cells and chemical hapten exposure. Whole-study findings and limits: DPC sensitization did not alter TCRs above 1 in 1000 frequency.

CDR1 MNHEY and CDR2 SVGAGI come from the germline V gene. There are 13 residues in the CDR3. The TCR sequence derives from a woman aged 18-29 years with alopecia areata. Some clones in this sample may be carry-over from other donors' samples. The chain uses TRBV6-5 and TRBJ1-5, with D possibly matching TRBD1 (6 bases). Near its end, the DNA agrees better with TRBJ2-3, so the J call may be wrong. Sample: whole blood, taken in connection with sensitization to the hapten diphenylcyclopropenone (DPC). The CDR3: CASSRGINQPQYF. Written as DNA, the CDR3 is TGTGCCAGCTCCAGGGGCATAAATCAGCCCCAGTATTTT.